The text below deals with one T cell receptor beta chain. Antigen unknown. This sample stems from a study of shared clonotypes between healthy human individuals. Study outcomes and limitations: There were few donors, and this limited the genetic and exposure-history diversity represented. Sharing across four donors was highest in naive CD4 (roughly 5%) and lowest in memory CD8 (approximately 0.4%).

Germline V gene data show CDR1 as SEHNR and CDR2 as FQNEAQ (reference sequence). Trimming cost V 3 bases and J 2 bases, with 5 bases left between them. This CDR3 comprises 14 residues. Naive CD45RA+ and memory CD45RA-negative subsets were split from CD4+ cells. Assay used: immunoSEQ multiplex PCR; TCRdb lists only in-frame clones, some missing. Altogether nearly 750,000 clones are present, over 55% being singletons, with the ten largest covering more than 1.5%. What was sequenced was memory CD4+ T cells sorted from blood. The subset was: CD45RA-negative fraction. The TCR comes from a woman aged 30 to 39 in good health. The rearrangement links TRBV7-9 to TRBJ2-6, with no clear D. The CDR3 is CASSFVAGANVLTF. In nucleotides, the CDR3 is TGTGCCAGCAGCTTTGTGGCTGGGGCCAACGTCCTGACTTTC.